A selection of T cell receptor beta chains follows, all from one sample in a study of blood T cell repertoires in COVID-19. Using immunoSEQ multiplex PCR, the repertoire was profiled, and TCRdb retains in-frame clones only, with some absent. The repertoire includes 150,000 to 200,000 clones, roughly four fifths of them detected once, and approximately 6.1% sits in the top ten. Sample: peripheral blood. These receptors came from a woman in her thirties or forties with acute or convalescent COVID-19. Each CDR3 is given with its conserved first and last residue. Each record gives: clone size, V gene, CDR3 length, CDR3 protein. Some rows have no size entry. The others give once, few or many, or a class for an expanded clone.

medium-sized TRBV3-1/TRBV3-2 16 CASSQDGGAGANVLTF
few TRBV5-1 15 CASSLSSSSYNEQFF
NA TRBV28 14 CASRSTGAGNTIYF
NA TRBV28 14 CASSTGTSGPRVYF
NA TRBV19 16 CASSTGTSGDYNEQFF
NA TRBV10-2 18 CASNRGLAGFLSPYEQYF
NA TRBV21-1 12 CASSAKARQAFF
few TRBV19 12 CASSGQGYGYTF
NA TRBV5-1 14 CASSQMGRQETQYF
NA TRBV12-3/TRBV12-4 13 CASSSRAQETQYF
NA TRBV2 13 CASSGNRVETQYF
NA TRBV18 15 CASSQAGASYNEQFF
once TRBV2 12 CASVGYGYEQYF
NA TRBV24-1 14 CATSDPRQGEKLFF
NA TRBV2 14 CASRERLAPGELFF
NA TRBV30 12 CAWSVPPDTQYF
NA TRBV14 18 CASSLGLAGGRSTDTQYF
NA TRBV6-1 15 CASSETSGGADTQYF
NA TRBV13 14 CASSLAGNDSPLHF
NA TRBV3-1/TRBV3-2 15 CASSQGTGTAYGYTF
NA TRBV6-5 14 CASILYGGEHGYTF
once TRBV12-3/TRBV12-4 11 CASSLAGPRFF
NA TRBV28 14 CASSRQAATYEQYF
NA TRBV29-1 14 CSVEERWGAGEQFF
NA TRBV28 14 CASSLAGSGNTIYF
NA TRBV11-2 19 CASSLARTTRSGGSYGYTF
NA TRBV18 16 CASSPLSGGYTGELFF
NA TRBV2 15 CASTGLAETAYEQYF
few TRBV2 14 CASSEGQYQETQYF
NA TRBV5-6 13 CASSLLSNYGYTF
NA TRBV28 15 CASSFRWGGRSPLHF
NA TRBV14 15 CASSLTGAYSYGYTF
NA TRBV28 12 CASSFAAGEQFF
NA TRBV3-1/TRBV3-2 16 CASSRPTSGTSYEQYF
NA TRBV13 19 CASSSLAGGLFSGANVLTF
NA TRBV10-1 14 CASKTTSGQETQYF
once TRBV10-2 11 CATRHGAEQYF
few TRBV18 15 CASSPMGLAVDEQYF